This T cell receptor beta chain is drawn from a study of a mutant IDH1 vaccine in newly diagnosed glioma. Assay: immunoSEQ multiplex PCR; the TCRdb copy retains only in-frame clones and omits some. The sample holds some 63,000 clones, around 74% seen once. Time point given: week 35, safety follow-up. Alongside topical imiquimod, each dose of vaccine comprised 300 ug of mutant IDH1 20-mer peptide. A note on this clone: Antigen: not known.

The CDR3 spans 15 residues. The ends were cut back, 1 base at V and 7 bases at J, with 13 bases in the middle. Per the germline V gene, CDR1 is SGHTA and CDR2 is FQGNSA. The specimen comprised PBMCs, sampled from a glioma patient whose treatment included an IDH1 peptide vaccine. The clonotype was recovered from a man aged 50 to 59 with glioma. This sequence joins TRBV7-2 and TRBJ2-2, with D perhaps being TRBD1 or TRBD2 (6 bases each). DNA of the CDR3: TGTGCCAGCAGCTTAGAAGGGGGGCGGATCGGGGAGCTGTTTTTT. As protein: CASSLEGGRIGELFF.